A selection of T cell receptor beta chains follows, all from one sample in a study of neurological immune-mediated disorders. TCRdb passed the 5' RACE reads through MiXCR, listing each CDR3 protein once. The sample holds roughly 50,000 distinct CDR3 sequences, about 9.4% seen once. Sequencing was carried out using PBMCs. Receptor source: a man in his 70s with HTLV-1-associated myelopathy (HAM/TSP). Both conserved end residues are part of each CDR3. The D gene is left open where the match is weak. Clone size, where shown, is once, few, many, or a class for clones that have expanded.

cdr3_length	v_call	clone_size	j_call	d_call	cdr3_aa	cdr3_nt
10	TRBV28	.	TRBJ2-4	.	CASRGKVQYF	TGTGCCAGCCGTGGAAAGGTGCAGTACTTC
16	TRBV2	many	TRBJ2-5	TRBD2	CASKSGLAAIKETQYF	TGTGCCAGCAAATCGGGGCTAGCGGCCATCAAAGAGACCCAGTACTTC
15	TRBV18	many	TRBJ2-3	.	CASSPPRESTDTQYF	TGTGCCAGCTCACCACCCAGGGAGAGCACAGATACGCAGTATTTT
13	TRBV2	many	TRBJ2-1	.	CASSEVFYNEQFF	TGTGCCAGCAGTGAAGTTTTCTACAATGAGCAGTTCTTC
14	TRBV6-2/TRBV6-3	many	TRBJ1-5	.	CASSPIQEDQPQHF	TGTGCCAGCAGCCCCATACAGGAAGATCAGCCCCAGCATTTT
15	TRBV20-1	many	TRBJ1-1	.	CSAIPSRPLRAEAFF	TGCAGTGCTATCCCCTCCAGGCCGCTAAGGGCTGAAGCTTTCTTT
17	TRBV5-1	many	TRBJ2-5	.	CASSFGPEVGKQETQYF	TGCGCCAGCAGCTTTGGTCCGGAGGTTGGAAAGCAAGAGACCCAGTACTTC
11	TRBV29-1	many	TRBJ2-3	.	CSVGTIDTQYF	TGCAGCGTAGGGACCATAGATACGCAGTATTTT
16	TRBV7-2	many	TRBJ2-1	TRBD2	CASSFRAGGLSNEQFF	TGTGCCAGCAGCTTCAGAGCGGGAGGGCTTTCCAATGAGCAGTTCTTC
11	TRBV11-2	many	TRBJ2-5	.	CASRVGETQYF	TGTGCCAGCAGGGTGGGAGAGACCCAGTACTTC